Here is one T cell receptor beta chain with its context. TCRdb's copy holds only in-frame clones and misses some; the assay was immunoSEQ multiplex PCR. The table shows 70,000 to 80,000 clones, with almost 85% occurring only once. The entry originates in a study of blood T cell repertoires in COVID-19. The V gene end was trimmed by 5 bases and the J gene end by 9 bases; junction bases not matched to a gene: 11. The V gene's germline CDR1 is SGHTA and CDR2 FQGNSA. The CDR3 has 15 amino acids. The receptor was derived from a man aged 50 or older with acute or convalescent COVID-19. The chain links TRBV7-2 to TRBJ1-1; TRBD1 aligns across 11 bases. Sequenced: peripheral blood. The CDR3: CASSVLPGTGGKAFF. DNA for the CDR3: TGTGCCAGCAGCGTATTACCCGGGACAGGGGGGAAAGCTTTCTTT.